A single sample is the source of the 25 T cell receptor beta chains below, sequenced in a study of identical twins. TCRdb ran MiXCR on the 5' RACE reads and lists one entry per CDR3 protein. Among roughly 630,000 distinct CDR3 sequences listed, roughly 7.1% were seen once. Another study also made use of these data, one on yellow fever vaccine responses in identical twins.

Source material: PBMCs. The receptor source for this set is a woman younger than 30 in good health.

The chain carries TRBV2 and TRBJ2-2; 9 nucleotides agree with TRBD2. V dropped 10 bases and J dropped 5; count of bases not matched to a gene: 20. The CDR3 runs 18 residues. From germline, CDR1 is SNHLY and CDR2 FYNNEI. The CDR3 sequence: CAICPPGSGRSLTGELFF. In nucleotides, the CDR3 is TGTGCCATCTGCCCGCCGGGGAGCGGGAGGTCTTTGACCGGGGAGCTGTTTTTT.

This clonotype was seen many times. V usage is TRBV20-1 and J usage is TRBJ2-1; no clear D. This CDR3 has 14 amino acids. V was pared by 5 bases and J by 3 bases, with 14 bases between. Germline-derived CDR1 and CDR2 are DFQATT and SNEGSKA (reference sequence). Here the CDR3 reads CSALEDGDYNEQFF. As DNA, the CDR3 is TGCAGTGCTCTCGAGGATGGGGACTACAATGAGCAGTTCTTC.

This clonotype has a count of ten or more. The V gene is TRBV5-1, the J gene TRBJ2-1; maybe TRBD2 (5 bases). Trimming cost V 5 bases and J 1 base, with 7 bases left between them. The CDR3 is 13 residues long. Germline-derived CDR1 and CDR2 are SGHRS and YFSETQ. The CDR3 DNA reads TGCGCCAGCAGATCGGGATCCTACAATGAGCAGTTCTTC. Amino acid sequence: CASRSGSYNEQFF.

This clonotype came up a few times. The chain links TRBV19 to TRBJ1-1; D unresolved. The ends were cut back, 7 bases at V and 1 base at J, with 7 bases in the middle. CDR3 length: 12 amino acids. Germline V lookup: CDR1 LNHDA, CDR2 SQIVND (reference sequence). CDR3 coding DNA: TGTGCCAGTAACCAGGCGAACACTGAAGCTTTCTTT. This gives the protein CASNQANTEAFF.

This clonotype occurred many times. The chain is built from TRBV12-5 and TRBJ1-2; D remains unclear. V dropped 3 bases and J dropped 5 bases, with 13 bases sitting between them. Germline V CDR1 and CDR2: LGHNT, FRNRAP. The CDR3 is 14 residues long. This CDR3 reads CASGFDSGIYGYTF. The CDR3 DNA reads as TGTGCTAGTGGTTTCGATTCCGGGATTTATGGCTACACCTTC.

This clonotype was seen ten or more times. The chain links TRBV9 to TRBJ2-7; D call uncertain. Trimming removed 8 bases from V and 7 bases from J, with 19 bases in between. The V gene's germline CDR1 is SGDLS and CDR2 YYNGEE. The CDR3 is made up of 13 amino acids. Here the CDR3 reads CASQPGASKEQYF. DNA for the CDR3: TGTGCCAGTCAACCGGGTGCCTCTAAGGAGCAGTACTTC.

This chain links TRBV2 with TRBJ1-1; D perhaps matches TRBD1 (5 bases). Germline lookup yields CDR1 SNHLY and CDR2 FYNNEI. The CDR3 is 14 residues long. Deletions cut 7 bases from V and 0 bases from J, with 12 bases between. The CDR3 sequence: CASIMGRLNTEAFF. The CDR3 coding sequence is TGTGCCAGCATCATGGGACGGCTGAACACTGAAGCTTTCTTT.

V and J are TRBV14 and TRBJ2-5; TRBD2 agrees at 9 bases. The CDR3 sequence is 17 residues long. V lost 1 base and J lost 4; bases outside the gene matches: 10. Per the germline V gene, CDR1 is SGHDN and CDR2 is FVKESK. CDR3 bases: TGTGCCAGCAGCCAAGCCTTGAGGATAGCGGGAGTAGAGACCCAGTACTTC. This sequence encodes CASSQALRIAGVETQYF.

Many counts were recorded for this clonotype. The chain joins TRBV12-3 or TRBV12-4 to TRBJ1-4; D is uncertain. The CDR3 is 15 amino acids. V was pared by 5 bases and J by 5 bases, with 15 bases between. The CDR3 DNA is TGTGCCAGCAGTCCGCAGGATTTGGGGAATGAAAAACTGTTTTTT. This gives the protein CASSPQDLGNEKLFF.

This clonotype has only a few counts. This chain links TRBV20-1 with TRBJ1-4; no reliable D call. Between the trimmed V and J ends, which lost 6 bases and 7 bases, there was a span of 12 bases. CDR3 length: 12 residues. Germline V gene sequence: CDR1 DFQATT, CDR2 SNEGSKA (reference sequence). The CDR3 DNA reads as TGCAGTGCAACTAAGGCGGGTGAAAAACTGTTTTTT. Translated, it gives CSATKAGEKLFF.

In this sample, this clonotype turned up many times. CDR3 amino acids: CASSFASGRLDDEQYF. The CDR3 DNA reads TGTGCCAGCAGTTTCGCTAGCGGGAGACTCGATGACGAGCAGTACTTC. The chain couples TRBV28 to TRBJ2-7; 10 bases map to TRBD2. Unmatched junction bases numbered 10, after V lost 3 bases and J lost 5 bases. The germline V gene encodes CDR1 MDHEN and CDR2 SYDVKM. This CDR3 region has 16 residues.

This clonotype appeared many times. CDR3 residues: CASGSSGTRETQYF. The CDR3 DNA reads as TGTGCTAGTGGTTCGTCCGGGACTAGAGAGACCCAGTACTTC. The V call is TRBV12-5, the J call TRBJ2-5, with TRBD2 identical over 8 bases. Germline values: CDR1 LGHNT, CDR2 FRNRAP. CDR3 length equals 14 residues. The J segment lost 4 bases and the V segment lost 4 bases, leaving 5 bases of the junction unmatched.

Only a few counts were recorded for this clonotype. The V call is TRBV3-1, the J call TRBJ2-7; D is tentatively TRBD1 or TRBD2 (6 bases each). Germline loops: CDR1 LGHDT, CDR2 YNNKEL (reference sequence). The V end was cut by 0 bases, the J end by 6 bases, with 12 bases between. The CDR3 sequence is 14 residues long. CDR3 amino acids: CASSQDPGAGEQYF. DNA for the CDR3: TGTGCCAGCAGCCAAGACCCGGGGGCCGGCGAGCAGTACTTC.

In its sample, this clonotype was seen many times. V usage is TRBV5-4 and J usage is TRBJ2-1; 9 nucleotides line up with TRBD2. The germline V gene has CDR1 SGHNT and CDR2 YYREEE (reference sequence). The CDR3 has 15 residues. J gave up 2 bases and V 3 bases, and 3 bases lay outside the gene matches. The CDR3 region has the DNA TGTGCCAGCAGCTCTACTAGCGGGCCCTACAATGAGCAGTTCTTC. It translates to CASSSTSGPYNEQFF.

This clonotype has only a few counts. The chain links TRBV5-1 to TRBJ2-7, with 7 bases aligning to TRBD2. Germline trimming cut 2 bases from V and 2 bases from J; bases unmatched to any gene: 4. The germline CDR1 and CDR2 sequences are SGHRS and YFSETQ. The CDR3 runs to 14 residues. This CDR3 is CASSFSSGPYEQYF. Written as DNA, the CDR3 is TGCGCCAGCAGCTTCTCTAGCGGCCCCTACGAGCAGTACTTC.

This clonotype was picked up a small number of times. The chain recombines TRBV12-3 or TRBV12-4 with TRBJ2-7; TRBD2 matches 7 bases. This CDR3 is built from 12 residues. V trimming: 4 bases; J trimming: 4 bases; junction bases outside the gene matches: 1. The CDR3 region is CASSWGGYEQYV. CDR3 in DNA: TGTGCCAGCAGTTGGGGGGGGTACGAGCAGTACGTC.

The rearrangement uses TRBV7-2 and TRBJ2-7; TRBD2 aligns across 9 bases. V lost 6 bases, J lost 1 base, and 4 bases stayed unmatched. This CDR3 spans 14 amino acids. CDR1 is SGHTA and CDR2 is FQGNSA in the germline V gene. The CDR3 loop reads CASSPSGNSYEQYF. The CDR3 nucleotides read TGTGCCAGCAGTCCTAGCGGGAATTCCTACGAGCAGTACTTC.

V gene TRBV7-9 combines with J gene TRBJ2-1, with D hard to call. CDR3 length: 13 residues. Germline CDR1 is SEHNR and CDR2 is FQNEAQ (reference sequence). V dropped 5 bases and J dropped 8 bases, with 13 bases sitting between them. The CDR3 region has the DNA TGTGCCAGCAGCCTCTCCGTAAGATATGAGCAGTTCTTC. This encodes CASSLSVRYEQFF.

This clonotype was seen repeatedly, ten times or more. The CDR3 spells CASRQGVLAGRETQYF. The CDR3 DNA reads TGTGCCAGCAGACAGGGGGTCTTGGCAGGGCGGGAGACCCAGTACTTC. This chain joins TRBV6-1 and TRBJ2-5, with 8 bases identical to TRBD1. V lost 6 bases to trimming and J lost 5 bases; unmatched junction nucleotides: 14. The CDR3 is made up of 16 amino acids. Germline CDR1 and CDR2: MNHNS and SASEGT.

This clonotype was observed a handful of times. The chain couples TRBV20-1 to TRBJ2-3, with D perhaps TRBD2 (6 bases). The CDR3 is made up of 15 amino acids. Germline lookup yields CDR1 DFQATT and CDR2 SNEGSKA (reference sequence). The germline V and J ends were trimmed by 3 bases and 5 bases, with 18 bases remaining between them. CDR3 in amino acids: CSASLAGGSLDTQYF. In nucleotides, the CDR3 is TGCAGTGCTAGTCTAGCAGGAGGGTCGTTAGATACGCAGTATTTT.

This clonotype was observed a few times. The genes are TRBV24-1 and TRBJ1-5; D gene uncertain. The V end was cut by 3 bases, the J end by 5 bases, with 10 bases between. The germline CDR1 and CDR2 sequences are KGHDR and SFDVKD. CDR3 size: 14 residues. CDR3 region: CATSDHGVDQPQHF. In DNA, the CDR3 is TGTGCCACCAGTGATCATGGGGTCGATCAGCCCCAGCATTTT.

This clonotype was observed a few times. The chain has TRBV6-1 and TRBJ2-3; perhaps TRBD1 as D (6 bases). Germline lookup yields CDR1 MNHNS and CDR2 SASEGT. This CDR3 contains 12 residues. V lost 11 bases and J 0 bases, leaving 9 bases between the germline ends. Here the CDR3 DNA reads TGTGCCGCCAGGGGCAGCACAGATACGCAGTATTTT. Its translation is CAARGSTDTQYF.

This clonotype has only a few counts. The CDR3 reads CATSRDSYGYTF. The CDR3 DNA sequence: TGTGCCACCAGCAGAGATAGCTATGGCTACACCTTC. V gene TRBV15 combines with J gene TRBJ1-2; D not certain. CDR3 size: 12 residues. Germline CDR1 LNHNV, CDR2 YYDKDF (reference sequence). V was clipped by 0 bases and J by 4 bases, with 3 bases between them.

This clonotype turned up a few times. This chain joins TRBV5-8 and TRBJ2-3; D remains unclear. Trimming removed 1 base at V and 2 bases at J, with 11 bases between. The CDR3 is made up of 15 amino acids. Germline CDR1 is SGHTS and CDR2 is YDEGEE. CDR3 in amino acids: CASSLIRQLTDTQYF. The CDR3 bases are TGTGCCAGCAGCTTGATTCGGCAGCTCACAGATACGCAGTATTTT.

This clonotype was detected ten times or more. The V and J genes are TRBV11-2 and TRBJ2-2, with 9 bases lining up with TRBD2. With V trimmed by 4 bases and J by 6 bases, 12 bases remained unmatched. CDR3 length: 17 residues. Germline CDR1 reads SGHAT; CDR2 reads FQNNGV. The CDR3 reads CASSSSYAGGRAGELFF. CDR3 in DNA: TGTGCCAGCAGCTCGTCTTATGCGGGGGGGCGAGCCGGGGAGCTGTTTTTT.